These 24 T cell receptor beta chains came from one sample sequenced in a study of CXCR3-negative and CXCR3-positive naive CD8 T cells. UMI-labeled TRB cDNA libraries were prepared by 5' RACE. TCRdb reprocessed the 5' RACE reads, keeping one entry per CDR3 protein, no DNA. The sample table includes about 120,000 distinct CDR3 sequences. The sequenced sample was naive CXCR3- CD8+ T cells from blood. The subset denotes: CD45RO-CCR7+CD27+CD95- naive CD8+ T cells lacking CXCR3 (TNR3-). These receptors were collected from a human donor in good health. Some clones in this sample may be carry-over from other donors' samples.

The chain has TRBV29-1 and TRBJ2-3; checking the TCRdb D call of TRBD2 is not possible without DNA. The CDR3 runs 14 residues. Germline CDR1 and CDR2: SQVTM and ANQGSEA. CDR3 residues: CSVAAREVADTQYF.

CDR3 sequence reads: CASIWGPSQYF. This chain joins TRBV27 and TRBJ2-3; the TCRdb D gene call, TRBD1, has no DNA to confirm it. The CDR3 length is 11 residues. Per germline, CDR1 MNHEY and CDR2 SMNVEV (reference sequence).

This chain links TRBV7-9 with TRBJ1-1. This CDR3 is built from 14 residues. From germline, CDR1 is SEHNR and CDR2 FQNEAQ (reference sequence). CDR3 protein: CASSFPNRNTEAFF.

The CDR3 protein is CASSPGLVNEQYF. This chain joins TRBV7-2 and TRBJ2-7; without DNA, the TCRdb call of TRBD2 cannot be checked. Per the germline V gene, CDR1 is SGHTA and CDR2 is FQGNSA. This CDR3 is 13 amino acids long.

V is TRBV5-1 and J is TRBJ1-1; the D call from TCRdb, TRBD1, cannot be confirmed without DNA. The CDR3 loop spans 14 amino acids. Germline CDR1 SGHRS, CDR2 YFSETQ. CDR3 sequence: CASSLGGLGTEAFF.

This sequence joins TRBV7-9 and TRBJ1-2; TCRdb reports TRBD1, a call that lacks DNA to check it against. There are 20 residues in the CDR3. Per germline, CDR1 SEHNR and CDR2 FQNEAQ (reference sequence). The CDR3 region is CASSQTNYATDSTINYGYTF.

The rearrangement joins TRBV28 to TRBJ2-2. The CDR3 consists of 12 residues. Germline CDR1 is MDHEN and CDR2 is SYDVKM. The CDR3 here is CASSFATGELFF.

The chain links TRBV11-2 to TRBJ2-1. Germline assignment: CDR1 SGHAT and CDR2 FQNNGV. CDR3 length: 13 residues. The chain's CDR3 is CASSFMSWDEQFF.

The V gene is TRBV5-1, the J gene TRBJ2-3; TCRdb's assignment of TRBD1 cannot be checked, as there is no DNA. Germline CDR1 is SGHRS and CDR2 is YFSETQ. The CDR3 contains 16 residues. The CDR3 is CANHGPGNTSTDTQYF.

The J gene is TRBJ2-3, the V gene TRBV4-2. This CDR3 is 14 amino acids long. Per the germline V gene, CDR1 is LGHNA and CDR2 is YNFKEQ. CDR3 in amino acids: CASTTFVGPDTQYF.

The chain has TRBV7-9 and TRBJ2-2. From germline, CDR1 is SEHNR and CDR2 FQNEAQ (reference sequence). This CDR3 has 14 residues. CDR3: CASSPHRDLWELFF.

The chain couples TRBV28 to TRBJ2-7; lacking DNA, the TRBD1 call made by TCRdb goes unchecked. The germline CDR1 and CDR2 sequences are MDHEN and SYDVKM. CDR3 length: 16 residues. The CDR3 loop is CASSLPRQGASYEQYF.

This sequence joins TRBV7-3 and TRBJ2-1; TCRdb returns TRBD2, unconfirmable since there is no DNA. Germline V gives CDR1 SGHTA, CDR2 FQGTGA. The CDR3 sequence is 15 residues long. The CDR3 reads CASSSIAGGNNEQFF.

V and J are TRBV10-3 and TRBJ1-1; the TCRdb call, TRBD1, lacks DNA for checking. Germline V gene data show CDR1 as ENHRY and CDR2 as SYGVKD. The CDR3 totals 14 residues. This CDR3 is CAISVRDKNTEAFF.

The rearrangement uses TRBV2 and TRBJ2-2; TCRdb reports TRBD1, a call that lacks DNA to check it against. CDR3 length: 16 amino acids. The germline V gene has CDR1 SNHLY and CDR2 FYNNEI. CDR3 residues: CASSESRDSSSGELFF.

The chain recombines TRBV7-8 with TRBJ2-1. CDR3 length: 15 residues. CDR1 SGHVS and CDR2 FQNEAQ come from the germline V gene. CDR3 loop: CASSSTRSSYNEQFF.

The rearrangement uses TRBV27 and TRBJ2-2; TCRdb's D call of TRBD1 is untestable without DNA. CDR3 size: 12 residues. Looked up from germline, CDR1 is MNHEY and CDR2 is SMNVEV (reference sequence). The CDR3 is CASSPLTGELFF.

The V and J genes are TRBV7-3 and TRBJ2-1; checking the TCRdb D call of TRBD1 is not possible without DNA. Germline-derived CDR1 and CDR2 are SGHTA and FQGTGA. This CDR3 region has 15 residues. CDR3 protein: CASSLLGTGDNEQFF.

The CDR3: CASSLAVGTYEQYF. The chain has TRBV5-1 and TRBJ2-7. The germline V gene has CDR1 SGHRS and CDR2 YFSETQ. The CDR3 loop spans 14 amino acids.

The CDR3 region is CASGTSGVTYEQYF. The V gene is TRBV7-2, the J gene TRBJ2-7; TCRdb's assignment of TRBD1 cannot be checked, as there is no DNA. Germline lookup yields CDR1 SGHTA and CDR2 FQGNSA. The CDR3 loop spans 14 amino acids.

The rearrangement uses TRBV19 and TRBJ1-5; TCRdb's D call, TRBD1, is unchecked because there is no DNA. The CDR3 runs 15 residues. Germline loops: CDR1 LNHDA, CDR2 SQIVND (reference sequence). CDR3 amino acids: CASRPRDRNNQPQHF.

The J gene is TRBJ1-5, the V gene TRBV15; TCRdb gives TRBD1 as the D gene, but with no DNA this cannot be confirmed. This CDR3 region has 15 residues. Germline CDR1 reads LNHNV; CDR2 reads YYDKDF (reference sequence). The CDR3 is CATSRGMDTDQPQHF.

The chain joins TRBV4-1 to TRBJ2-1; the TCRdb D gene call, TRBD2, has no DNA to confirm it. This CDR3 spans 18 amino acids. The germline V gene has CDR1 MGHRA and CDR2 YSYEKL. The CDR3 spells CASSQVSPASGRLNEQFF.

This chain connects TRBV7-8 to TRBJ2-5. The germline V gene encodes CDR1 SGHVS and CDR2 FQNEAQ. The CDR3 extends over 14 amino acids. The CDR3 sequence: CASSLAGVQETQYF.